The 9 T cell receptor beta chains reported below all come from one sample, sequenced in a study of blood T cells in healthy people across ages. Then a second PCR, running about 7 to 11 cycles, was carried out with a sample-barcoded 5' primer and a J-beta primer mix. TCRdb passed the 5' RACE reads through MiXCR, listing each CDR3 protein once. This table has 700,000 or so distinct CDR3 sequences, about a fifth appearing once. Sequences were obtained from blood. Every receptor here comes from a man aged 65 to 85 in good health.

This chain links TRBV3-1 with TRBJ2-5, with unresolved D. The end of the DNA aligns better with TRBJ2-7, so the J call may be wrong. Germline CDR1 LGHDT, CDR2 YNNKEL (reference sequence). CDR3 length equals 12 residues. The CDR3 loop is CASSQEFYEQYF. The CDR3 DNA reads TGTGCCAGCAGCCAAGAGTTCTACGAGCAGTACTTC.

The chain carries TRBV6-2 or TRBV6-3 and TRBJ2-5, with 7 bases that match TRBD2. The end of the DNA fits TRBJ2-1 better, so the J call may be wrong. The CDR3 spans 15 residues. Germline values: CDR1 MNHEY, CDR2 SVGEGT. This CDR3 reads CASSYSPSGLYEQFF. The CDR3 nucleotides read TGTGCCAGCAGTTACTCTCCTAGCGGCTTGTATGAGCAGTTCTTC.

The table lists this clonotype with a few counts. The chain has TRBV28 and TRBJ2-1; perhaps TRBD1 as D (6 bases). Per germline, CDR1 MDHEN and CDR2 SYDVKM. Deletions cut 4 bases from V and 2 bases from J, with 9 bases between. The CDR3 has 14 amino acids. The CDR3 loop is CASSYRATYNEQFF. The CDR3 bases are TGTGCCAGCAGTTACAGGGCTACCTACAATGAGCAGTTCTTC.

The chain carries TRBV25-1 and TRBJ2-1, with D possibly TRBD2 on 6 matching bases. Germline-derived CDR1 and CDR2 are MGHDK and SYGVNS. The CDR3 has 13 amino acids. Trimming took off 4 bases at V and 9 bases at J, with 13 bases between the two ends. The CDR3 reads CASSAGTPPEQFF. CDR3 bases: TGTGCCAGCAGTGCCGGGACTCCTCCTGAGCAGTTCTTC. The complete variable domain, with remaining parts taken from reference TRBV25-1 and TRBJ2-1, reads EADIYQTPRYLVIGTGKKITLECSQTMGHDKMYWYQQDPGMELHLIHYSYGVNSTEKGDLSSESTVSRIRTEHFPLTLESARPSHTSQYLCASSAGTPPEQFFGPGTRLTVL.

This clonotype was observed a few times. The chain recombines TRBV25-1 with TRBJ2-5, with 11 nucleotides matching TRBD1. The J call may be wrong; the DNA end is better matched by TRBJ2-1. Germline lookup yields CDR1 MGHDK and CDR2 SYGVNS. This CDR3 contains 18 residues. The CDR3: CASSGNGAGTGGPDEQFF. The DNA for the CDR3 is TGTGCCAGCAGTGGCAATGGAGCCGGGACAGGGGGACCGGATGAGCAGTTCTTC.

The V gene is TRBV3-1, the J gene TRBJ2-5, with TRBD2 matching 8 bases. The J call may be mistaken, given a closer DNA end match to TRBJ2-1. Germline V gene sequence: CDR1 LGHDT, CDR2 YNNKEL (reference sequence). This CDR3 contains 16 residues. The CDR3 reads CASSQGFSGTYNEQFF. In DNA form, the CDR3 reads TGTGCCAGCAGCCAAGGGTTTAGCGGGACATACAATGAGCAGTTCTTC.

The genes are TRBV12-3 or TRBV12-4 and TRBJ2-5; TRBD2 matches at 12 bases. Trimming at V came to 7 bases and at J to 3 bases, leaving 6 bases not matched to a gene. This CDR3 contains 15 residues. DNA of the CDR3: TGTGCCAGCACCCGGACTAGCGGGACAAAAGAGACCCAGTACTTC. This codes for CASTRTSGTKETQYF.

This clonotype appeared many times. This sequence joins TRBV4-1 and TRBJ2-4, with no clear D. This CDR3 comprises 16 residues. Trimming stripped 0 bases from V and 0 bases from J, with 9 bases between. The germline V gene encodes CDR1 MGHRA and CDR2 YSYEKL. DNA for the CDR3: TGCGCCAGCAGCCAAGACGACCCGGGAGCCAAAAACATTCAGTACTTC. Translated: CASSQDDPGAKNIQYF.

The genes are TRBV20-1 and TRBJ2-1; D gene ambiguous. Trimming shortened V by 6 bases and J by 4 bases, and 10 bases separated the two germline ends. Germline V gene data show CDR1 as DFQATT and CDR2 as SNEGSKA (reference sequence). This CDR3 comprises 12 residues. The CDR3 DNA sequence: TGCAGTGCCCCGGACCAATACAATGAGCAGTTCTTC. Translation gives CSAPDQYNEQFF.